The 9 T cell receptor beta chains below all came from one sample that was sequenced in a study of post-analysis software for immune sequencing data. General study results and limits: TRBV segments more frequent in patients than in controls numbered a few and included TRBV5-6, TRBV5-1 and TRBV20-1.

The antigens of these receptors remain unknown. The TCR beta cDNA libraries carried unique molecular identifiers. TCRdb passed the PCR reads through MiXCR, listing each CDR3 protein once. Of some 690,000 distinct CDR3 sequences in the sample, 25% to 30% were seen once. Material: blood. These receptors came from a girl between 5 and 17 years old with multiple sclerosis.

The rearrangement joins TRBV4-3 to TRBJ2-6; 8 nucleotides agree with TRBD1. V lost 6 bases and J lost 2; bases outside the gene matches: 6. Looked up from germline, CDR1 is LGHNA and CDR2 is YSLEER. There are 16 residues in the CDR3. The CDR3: CASSDRGRTGANVLTF. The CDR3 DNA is TGCGCCAGCAGTGACAGGGGACGGACTGGGGCCAACGTCCTGACTTTC.

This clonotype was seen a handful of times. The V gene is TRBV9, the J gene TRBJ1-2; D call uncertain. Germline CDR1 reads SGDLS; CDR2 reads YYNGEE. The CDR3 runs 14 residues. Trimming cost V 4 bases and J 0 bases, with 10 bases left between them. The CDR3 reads CASSPREANYGYTF. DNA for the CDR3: TGTGCCAGCAGCCCACGGGAGGCTAACTATGGCTACACCTTC. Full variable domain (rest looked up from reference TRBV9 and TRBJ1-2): DSGVTQTPKHLITATGQRVTLRCSPRSGDLSVYWYQQSLDQGLQFLIQYYNGEERAKGNILERFSAQQFPDLHSELNLSSLELGDSALYFCASSPREANYGYTFGSGTRLTVV.

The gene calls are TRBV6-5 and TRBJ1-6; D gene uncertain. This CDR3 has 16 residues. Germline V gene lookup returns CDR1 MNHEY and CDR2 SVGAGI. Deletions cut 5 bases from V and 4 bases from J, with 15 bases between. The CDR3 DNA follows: TGTGCCAGCAGTCGACTCCAGTCCGTTTATAATTCACCCCTCCACTTT. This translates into CASSRLQSVYNSPLHF.

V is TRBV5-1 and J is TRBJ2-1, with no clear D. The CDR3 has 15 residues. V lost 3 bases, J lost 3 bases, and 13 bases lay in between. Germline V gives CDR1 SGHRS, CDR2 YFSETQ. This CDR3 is CASSWAGGNYNEQFF. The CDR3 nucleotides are TGCGCCAGCAGCTGGGCAGGCGGAAACTACAATGAGCAGTTCTTC.

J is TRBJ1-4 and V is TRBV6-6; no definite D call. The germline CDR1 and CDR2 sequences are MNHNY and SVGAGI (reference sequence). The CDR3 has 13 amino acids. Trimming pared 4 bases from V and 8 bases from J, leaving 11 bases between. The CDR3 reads CASSSVGGEKLFF. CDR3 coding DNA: TGTGCCAGCAGTTCGGTCGGCGGGGAAAAACTGTTTTTT.

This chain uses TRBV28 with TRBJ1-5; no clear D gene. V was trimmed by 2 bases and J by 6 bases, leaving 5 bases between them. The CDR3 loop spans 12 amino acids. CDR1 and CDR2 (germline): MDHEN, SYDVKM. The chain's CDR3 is CASSLRVQPQHF. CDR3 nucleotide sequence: TGTGCCAGCAGTTTAAGGGTTCAGCCCCAGCATTTT.

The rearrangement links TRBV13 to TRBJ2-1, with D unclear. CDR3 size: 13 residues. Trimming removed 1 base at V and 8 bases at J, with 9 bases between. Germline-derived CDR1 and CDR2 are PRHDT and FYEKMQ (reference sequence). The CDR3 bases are TGTGCCAGCAGCTTAGAGCTTGCCCATGAGCAGTTCTTC. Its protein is CASSLELAHEQFF. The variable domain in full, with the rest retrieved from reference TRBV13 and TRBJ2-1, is AAGVIQSPRHLIKEKRETATLKCYPIPRHDTVYWYQQGPGQDPQFLISFYEKMQSDKGSIPDRFSAQQFSDYHSELNMSSLELGDSALYFCASSLELAHEQFFGPGTRLTVL.

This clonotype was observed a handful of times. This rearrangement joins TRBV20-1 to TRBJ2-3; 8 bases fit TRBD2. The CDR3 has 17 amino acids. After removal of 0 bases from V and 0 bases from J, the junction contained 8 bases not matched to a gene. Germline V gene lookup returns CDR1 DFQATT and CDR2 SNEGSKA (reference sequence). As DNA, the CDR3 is TGCAGTGCTAGAGATTGGGGTAGCGGGGTGAGCACAGATACGCAGTATTTT. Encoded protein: CSARDWGSGVSTDTQYF.

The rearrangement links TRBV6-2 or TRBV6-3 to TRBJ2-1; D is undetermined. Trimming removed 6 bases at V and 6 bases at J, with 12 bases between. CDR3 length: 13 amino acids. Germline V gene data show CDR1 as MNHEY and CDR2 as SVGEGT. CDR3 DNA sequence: TGTGCCAGCAGCACGAGTATACCCAATGAGCAGTTCTTC. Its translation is CASSTSIPNEQFF.